A single sample is the source of the 10 T cell receptor beta chains below, sequenced in a study of blood T cell repertoires in COVID-19. Method: immunoSEQ multiplex PCR; TCRdb's copy keeps in-frame clones and lacks some. The sample consists of about 300,000 clones, about 91% of them appearing once. The sample consisted of peripheral blood. The receptor source for this set is a woman in her thirties who had recovered from COVID-19.

The CDR3 DNA reads as TGCGCCAGCAGCTTGGCTCACGGGAACACTGAAGCTTTCTTT. Translation: CASSLAHGNTEAFF. The chain employs TRBV5-1 and TRBJ1-1; no definite D call. This CDR3 is built from 14 residues. Looked up from germline, CDR1 is SGHRS and CDR2 is YFSETQ. Trimming took 0 bases from V and 1 from J, leaving 7 bases between them.

V is TRBV4-2 and J is TRBJ2-2; 9 bases line up with TRBD2. Unmatched junction bases numbered 1, after V lost 2 bases and J lost 3 bases. Germline V gives CDR1 LGHNA, CDR2 YNFKEQ. The CDR3 runs 15 residues. The CDR3 bases are TGTGCCAGCAGCCAACGGACTAGCGACACCGGGGAGCTGTTTTTT. It encodes CASSQRTSDTGELFF.

This clone came up a few times. The chain is built from TRBV5-1 and TRBJ1-1; D remains unclear. The CDR3 has 15 residues. Germline loops: CDR1 SGHRS, CDR2 YFSETQ. Between the trimmed V and J ends, which lost 0 bases and 5 bases, there was a span of 14 bases. Here the CDR3 DNA reads TGCGCCAGCAGCTTGGCCACCGGGAGGGCGACTGAAGCTTTCTTT. Its protein product is CASSLATGRATEAFF.

The chain has TRBV9 and TRBJ1-1, with TRBD1 as a possible D gene (5 bases). The CDR3 extends over 15 amino acids. Per the germline V gene, CDR1 is SGDLS and CDR2 is YYNGEE. Trimming took 4 bases from V and 5 from J, leaving 18 bases between them. CDR3: CASSRRTRLVTEAFF. DNA of the CDR3: TGTGCCAGCAGCCGACGGACACGACTAGTAACTGAAGCTTTCTTT. Based on the CDR3 plus reference TRBV9 and TRBJ1-1, the full variable domain is DSGVTQTPKHLITATGQRVTLRCSPRSGDLSVYWYQQSLDQGLQFLIQYYNGEERAKGNILERFSAQQFPDLHSELNLSSLELGDSALYFCASSRRTRLVTEAFFGQGTRLTVV.

Only one count was recorded for this clone. This chain links TRBV11-3 with TRBJ1-3; D uncertain. Per germline, CDR1 SGHNT and CDR2 YENEEA. This CDR3 is built from 14 residues. Trimming shortened V by 1 base and J by 4 bases, and 8 bases separated the two germline ends. In DNA form, the CDR3 reads TGTGCCAGCAGCTTAGGGACTCCAGGAAACACCATATATTTT. This codes for CASSLGTPGNTIYF.

The chain is built from TRBV2 and TRBJ2-7, with 7 bases lining up with TRBD2. The CDR3 length is 14 residues. Per the germline V gene, CDR1 is SNHLY and CDR2 is FYNNEI. Trimming at V came to 2 bases and at J to 2 bases, leaving 3 bases not matched to a gene. The DNA of the CDR3 is TGTGCCAGCAGTGAAACTAGCGAGACCTACGAGCAGTACTTC. Translated: CASSETSETYEQYF.

The chain employs TRBV19 and TRBJ1-6, with D perhaps matching TRBD1 (6 bases). The CDR3 is 15 residues long. Germline-derived CDR1 and CDR2 are LNHDA and SQIVND (reference sequence). V gave up 6 bases and J gave up 7 bases, with 16 bases separating them. CDR3 amino acids: CASSTFVRGNSPLHF. In nucleotides, the CDR3 is TGTGCCAGTAGCACATTTGTCAGGGGAAATTCACCCCTCCACTTT.

V gene TRBV19 combines with J gene TRBJ2-1; 11 nucleotides match TRBD2. The V segment lost 1 base and the J segment 9 bases; nucleotides outside the gene matches: 2. CDR1 is LNHDA, CDR2 SQIVND, per germline (reference sequence). The CDR3 covers 14 residues. The CDR3 coding sequence is TGTGCCAGTAGTATAGGTCTAGCGGGGGGTGAGCAGTTCTTC. Protein product: CASSIGLAGGEQFF.

CDR3 sequence reads: CASSPENRGFYGYTF. The CDR3 DNA sequence: TGTGCCAGCAGTCCCGAAAATAGGGGGTTCTATGGCTACACCTTC. The V call is TRBV28, the J call TRBJ1-2, with D maybe TRBD1 (6 bases). V was clipped by 5 bases and J by 4 bases, with 17 bases between them. The CDR3 consists of 15 residues. Germline V gives CDR1 MDHEN, CDR2 SYDVKM.

The chain links TRBV5-1 to TRBJ1-1, with D uncertain. CDR1 and CDR2 from the germline V gene are SGHRS and YFSETQ. V lost 4 bases, J lost 0 bases, and 16 bases lay in between. CDR3 size: 16 residues. The CDR3 DNA reads as TGCGCCAGCAGCACAAGCCCGACAACCTTGAACACTGAAGCTTTCTTT. It translates to CASSTSPTTLNTEAFF.